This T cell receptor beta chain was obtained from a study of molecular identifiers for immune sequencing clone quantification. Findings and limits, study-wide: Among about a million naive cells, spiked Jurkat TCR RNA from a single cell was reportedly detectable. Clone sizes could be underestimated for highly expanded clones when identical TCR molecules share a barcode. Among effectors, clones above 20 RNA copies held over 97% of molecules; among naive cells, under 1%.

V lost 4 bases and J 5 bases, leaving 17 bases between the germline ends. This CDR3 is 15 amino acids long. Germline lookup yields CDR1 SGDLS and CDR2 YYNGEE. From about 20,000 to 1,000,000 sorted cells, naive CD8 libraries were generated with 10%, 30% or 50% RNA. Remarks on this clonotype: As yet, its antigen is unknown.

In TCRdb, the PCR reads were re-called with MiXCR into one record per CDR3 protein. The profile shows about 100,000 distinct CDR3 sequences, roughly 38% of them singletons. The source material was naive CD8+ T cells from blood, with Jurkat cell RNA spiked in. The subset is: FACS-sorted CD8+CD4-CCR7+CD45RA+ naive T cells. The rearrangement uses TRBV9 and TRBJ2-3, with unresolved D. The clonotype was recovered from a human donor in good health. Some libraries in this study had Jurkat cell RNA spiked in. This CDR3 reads CASSPTPPAEDTQYF. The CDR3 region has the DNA TGTGCCAGCAGCCCTACACCTCCGGCGGAAGATACGCAGTATTTT.